This T cell receptor (beta chain) was sequenced in a study of tumor-infiltrating lymphocytes in oesophageal squamous cell carcinoma. This clonotype was seen more than once but under ten times. Each CDR3 protein gets one entry after TCRdb re-called the PCR reads with MiXCR. The repertoire holds roughly 20,000 distinct CDR3 sequences, with around two fifths as singletons. V was pared by 2 bases and J by 6 bases, with 4 bases of the junction left unmatched. The V gene's germline CDR1 is SGHRS and CDR2 YFSETQ. CDR3 length: 14 amino acids. The chain combines TRBV5-1 with TRBJ2-2; 7 bases map to TRBD1. Sequenced material: normal esophageal tissue next to the tumor. The TCR comes from a female donor with esophageal squamous cell carcinoma. CDR3 sequence reads: CASSFVGGSGELFF. In nucleotides, the CDR3 is TGCGCCAGCAGCTTTGTAGGGGGCTCCGGGGAGCTGTTTTTT.